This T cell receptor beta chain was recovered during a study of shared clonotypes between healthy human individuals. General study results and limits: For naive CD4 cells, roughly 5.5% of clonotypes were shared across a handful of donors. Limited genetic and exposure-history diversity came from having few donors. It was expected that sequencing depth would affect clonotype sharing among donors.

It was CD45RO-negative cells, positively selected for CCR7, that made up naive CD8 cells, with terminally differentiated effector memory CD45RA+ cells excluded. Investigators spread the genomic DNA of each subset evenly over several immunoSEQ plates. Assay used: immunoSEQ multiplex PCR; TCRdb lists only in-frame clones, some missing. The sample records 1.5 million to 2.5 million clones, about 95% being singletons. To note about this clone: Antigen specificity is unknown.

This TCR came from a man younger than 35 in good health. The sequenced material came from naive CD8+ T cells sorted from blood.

The chain's CDR3 is CASSDRLAGFTDTQYF. For the CDR3, the DNA is TGTGCCAGCAGCGACCGACTAGCGGGTTTCACAGATACGCAGTATTTT. J is TRBJ2-3 and V is TRBV7-9; 10 bases map to TRBD2. This CDR3 is built from 16 residues. V lost 5 bases to trimming and J lost 2 bases; unmatched junction nucleotides: 7. Germline V lookup: CDR1 SEHNR, CDR2 FQNEAQ (reference sequence). The complete variable domain, with remaining parts taken from reference TRBV7-9 and TRBJ2-3, reads DTGVSQNPRHKITKRGQNVTFRCDPISEHNRLYWYRQTLGQGPEFLTYFQNEAQLEKSRLLSDRFSAERPKGSFSTLEIQRTEQGDSAMYLCASSDRLAGFTDTQYFGPGTRLTVL.